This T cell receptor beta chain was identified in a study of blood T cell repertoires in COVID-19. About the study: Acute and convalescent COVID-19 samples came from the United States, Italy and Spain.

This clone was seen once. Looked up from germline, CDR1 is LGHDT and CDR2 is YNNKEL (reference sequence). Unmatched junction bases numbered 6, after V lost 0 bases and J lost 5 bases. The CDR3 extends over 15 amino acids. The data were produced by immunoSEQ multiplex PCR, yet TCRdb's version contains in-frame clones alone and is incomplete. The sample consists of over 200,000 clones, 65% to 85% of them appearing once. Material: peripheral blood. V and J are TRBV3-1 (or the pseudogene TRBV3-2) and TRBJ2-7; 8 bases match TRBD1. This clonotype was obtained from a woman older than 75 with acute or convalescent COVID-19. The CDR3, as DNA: TGTGCCAGCAGCCAAGAAGGCAGGGGGCAGGACGAGCAGTACTTC. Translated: CASSQEGRGQDEQYF.